Reported below is one T cell receptor (beta chain). This entry comes from a study of blood T cell repertoires in COVID-19. Across the study: In each case, the material was cDNA or gDNA derived from T cells, B-cell-depleted T cells, or PBMCs.

Trimming stripped 3 bases from V and 10 bases from J, with 25 bases between. In germline, CDR1 is SGHRS, CDR2 YFSETQ. This CDR3 contains 16 residues. Participant ages covered roughly 18 to 90 years across around 22 US areas. Original methodology: Using reference gene primer amplification, nucleated cell counts were estimated. Only in-frame clones appear in the TCRdb table, and some are missing; sequencing was by immunoSEQ multiplex PCR. V and J calls and clone size come straight from that table; D and trimming were deduced from the DNA. The top ten clones hold roughly 1.8% of a sample with about 400,000 clones, 87% of them seen once.

This receptor was obtained from a woman between 18 and 29 years old with acute COVID-19. This sequence joins TRBV5-1 and TRBJ2-5; TRBD2 might be the D (7 bases). Sample: PBMCs or T cells enriched from blood (not recorded which). The DNA for the CDR3 is TGCGCCAGCAGCTCGGACCCCCAGGGGTTTGGGAGGGGCCAGTACTTC. It specifies CASSSDPQGFGRGQYF.